This passage covers 3 T cell receptor beta chains from one sample sequenced in a study of T cells in Graves' hyperthyroidism and ophthalmopathy. Amplification targeted TCR beta CDR3 regions from RNA transcripts. The primer set for the first-round RT-PCR of the TCR CDR3 was HTBI. TCRdb analysed the multiplex PCR reads with MiXCR anew, one entry per CDR3 protein. Of over 250,000 distinct CDR3 sequences in the sample, approximately 17% were seen once. The sample consisted of blood. These receptors came from a woman in her sixties or seventies with Graves' ophthalmopathy.

This clonotype was detected many times. This chain joins TRBV7-2 and TRBJ2-7; D ambiguous. Germline CDR1 is SGHTA and CDR2 is FQGNSA. This CDR3 has 14 residues. Trimming shortened V by 1 base and J by 5 bases, and 12 bases separated the two germline ends. The CDR3 nucleotides are TGTGCCAGCAGCTTAGTCGGTGGCCGTAACGAGCAGTACTTC. Protein sequence: CASSLVGGRNEQYF.

J is TRBJ2-7 and V is TRBV24-1, with 8 bases fitting TRBD2. This CDR3 is 13 amino acids long. The V and J ends lost 9 bases and 4 bases, in that order; junction bases with no gene match: 7. Germline assignment: CDR1 KGHDR and CDR2 SFDVKD. As DNA, the CDR3 is TGTGCCACCCAACCGGGACTAGAGTACGAGCAGTACTTC. This translates into CATQPGLEYEQYF.

The chain joins TRBV5-4 to TRBJ2-7, with 8 bases that match TRBD1. Germline V CDR1 and CDR2: SGHNT, YYREEE (reference sequence). This CDR3 has 15 amino acids. Germline trimming cut 0 bases from V and 9 bases from J; bases unmatched to any gene: 11. The CDR3 coding sequence is TGTGCCAGCAGCTTGGGACAGGGGAATGTTGAGGTGCAGTACTTC. Amino acid sequence: CASSLGQGNVEVQYF.